These T cell receptor beta chains were read from a single sample in a study. TCRdb itself ran the RT-PCR reads through MiXCR, one entry per CDR3 protein. The repertoire holds about 700,000 distinct CDR3 sequences, with more than 13% as singletons. Sequenced sample: memory CD4+ T cells from blood. These receptor sequences come from a female donor in good health, serving as a healthy control. Each CDR3 is given with its conserved first and last residue. A D gene is named only where the DNA matches it firmly. Some rows mark clone size as missing; the rest say once, few, many or name a class of expanded clone.

V,size,J,D,DNA,CDR3
TRBV7-9,-,TRBJ1-5,-,TGTGCCAGCAGCTTAGGGGAACAGCCCCAGCATTTT,CASSLGEQPQHF
TRBV30,few,TRBJ1-5,-,TGTGCCTGGAGTTCGGACAGCCCAGCCCAGCATTTT,CAWSSDSPAQHF
TRBV12-3/TRBV12-4,-,TRBJ1-1,-,TGTGCCAGCAGTTTAGAGGGTATCACTGAAGCTTTCTTT,CASSLEGITEAFF
TRBV12-3/TRBV12-4,few,TRBJ1-3,-,TGTGCCAGCAGTGACCATTTTGAACCCATATATTTT,CASSDHFEPIYF
TRBV10-3,many,TRBJ2-1,-,TGTGCCACCCAACATGAGGCACGGAATGAGCAGTTCTTC,CATQHEARNEQFF
TRBV7-2,-,TRBJ2-7,TRBD2,TGTGCCAGCAGCCGAACTAGCGGGAGCCCCTACGAGCAGTACTTC,CASSRTSGSPYEQYF
TRBV7-2,many,TRBJ1-2,-,TGTGCCAGCAGCGTATCACAGAACTATGGCTACACCTTC,CASSVSQNYGYTF
TRBV6-1,-,TRBJ1-2,-,TGTGCCAGCAGTGGCTTTGGCGGATATGGCTACACCTTC,CASSGFGGYGYTF
TRBV27,many,TRBJ1-6,-,TGTGCCAGCAGTCACAGGGATTCACCCCTCCACTTT,CASSHRDSPLHF
TRBV9,few,TRBJ2-3,TRBD1,TGTGCCAGCAGCCCCCACTCAACTGGGACAGAGAAAGATACGCAGTATTTT,CASSPHSTGTEKDTQYF
TRBV12-3/TRBV12-4,-,TRBJ1-2,-,TGTGCCAGCAGTTACCAGTTCTATGGCTACACCTTC,CASSYQFYGYTF
TRBV20-1,many,TRBJ2-7,-,TGCAGTGCTAGAGGCAGGCCCCATGGCTACGAGCAGTACTTC,CSARGRPHGYEQYF
TRBV20-1,few,TRBJ2-3,-,TGCAGTGTTCTTCGCCGACCAATCACAGATACGCAGTATTTT,CSVLRRPITDTQYF
TRBV6-5,few,TRBJ2-1,-,TGTGCCAGCTCCAGGGGGGTAGCGGTAATTAATGAGCAGTTCTTC,CASSRGVAVINEQFF
TRBV25-1,few,TRBJ1-1,TRBD1,TGTGCCAGCAGTGAATTTGGGACAGAGAACACTGAAGCTTTCTTT,CASSEFGTENTEAFF
TRBV20-1,-,TRBJ1-1,-,TGCAGTGCTAGAGAGCAGGGCCGGAACACTGAAGCTTTCTTT,CSAREQGRNTEAFF
TRBV24-1,-,TRBJ2-3,-,TGTGCCACCAGTGATTGGGGGACACTAGGAGATACGCAGTATTTT,CATSDWGTLGDTQYF
TRBV11-2,many,TRBJ1-4,-,TGTGCCAGCAGCTTACAGGGAAGAACTAATGAAAAACTGTTTTTT,CASSLQGRTNEKLFF
TRBV5-1,-,TRBJ2-2,TRBD2,TGCGCCAGCAGCAACAACGCGGGGGCCGGGGAGCTGTTTTTT,CASSNNAGAGELFF
TRBV5-1,-,TRBJ1-2,-,TGCGCCAGCAGCTTGTTTAAAGCCTCGGACGGCTACACCTTC,CASSLFKASDGYTF
TRBV2,-,TRBJ1-2,-,TGTGCCGGAAAGGGGGAATATGGCGGCTACACCTTC,CAGKGEYGGYTF
TRBV29-1,many,TRBJ2-1,-,TGCAGCGTCAGCGGCAGTTCATCCTACAATGAGCAGTTCTTC,CSVSGSSSYNEQFF
TRBV20-1,-,TRBJ2-4,-,TGCAGTGCTATATGGTATGGGGACATTCAGTACTTC,CSAIWYGDIQYF
TRBV5-1,many,TRBJ2-7,TRBD1,TGCGCCAGCAGCTCTAGGACAGGGTACGGCTACGAGCAGTACTTC,CASSSRTGYGYEQYF
TRBV10-3,few,TRBJ1-2,-,TGTGCCATCAGTGAGCCGTACGGTAACTATGGCTACACCTTC,CAISEPYGNYGYTF
TRBV10-3,-,TRBJ2-3,-,TGTGCCATCAAGAGTCCGGATAGCACAGATACGCAGTATTTT,CAIKSPDSTDTQYF
TRBV20-1,many,TRBJ2-7,-,TGCAGTGCTAGGCCCCGGACAGCGGGGCGGTACGAGCAGTACTTC,CSARPRTAGRYEQYF
TRBV20-1,-,TRBJ2-5,-,TGCAGTGCTAGCGTACTACCGGCACCAAACGATGAGACCCAGTACTTC,CSASVLPAPNDETQYF
TRBV6-6,-,TRBJ1-2,-,TGTGCCAGCAGTCATACTATCAACTATGGCTACACCTTC,CASSHTINYGYTF
TRBV5-6,-,TRBJ2-1,-,TGTGCCAGCAGCTTGTCGGTCAGGTACAATGAGCAGTTCTTC,CASSLSVRYNEQFF
TRBV20-1,few,TRBJ2-7,-,TGCAGTGCCGCGACTATAATCTACGAGCAGTACTTC,CSAATIIYEQYF
TRBV4-1,few,TRBJ1-2,-,TGCGCCAGTTCGAGCACAATCAGGGAGGGCTACACCTTC,CASSSTIREGYTF
TRBV5-1,-,TRBJ2-2,-,TGCGCCAGCAGTTCCCCTCGGCAAGCCGGGGAGCTGTTTTTT,CASSSPRQAGELFF
TRBV20-1,few,TRBJ1-2,-,TGCAGTGCGTCGGCCGGGGCCAACTATGGCTACACCTTC,CSASAGANYGYTF